This T cell receptor beta chain was sequenced during a study of a mutant IDH1 vaccine in newly diagnosed glioma. Looking at the study overall: Vaccines were first given 4-6 weeks after radiotherapy alone, or with temozolomide cycles.

The protocol was immunoSEQ multiplex PCR, while the TCRdb copy is restricted to in-frame clones and leaves out a portion. The sample consists of roughly 43,000 clones, roughly 80% of them appearing once. Time point here: week 23, last vaccination. Alongside topical imiquimod, each dose of vaccine comprised 300 ug of mutant IDH1 20-mer peptide. Astrocytomas that were new, WHO grade 3 or 4, IDH1-mutant and ATRX-lost were present in the donors. Notes on this clone: No antigen is known for it.

The study's findings and limits: Seemingly, top peripheral T cell clonotype changes bore no relation to pseudoprogression.

The CDR3 is made up of 15 amino acids. Germline CDR1 and CDR2: SGDLS and YYNGEE. The V segment lost 4 bases and the J segment 4 bases; nucleotides outside the gene matches: 6. This sequence joins TRBV9 and TRBJ2-5; TRBD1 matches at 11 bases. The source of this sequence is a man in his fifties with glioma. Sample: PBMCs, taken from a glioma patient whose treatment included an IDH1 peptide vaccine. CDR3 amino acids: CASSPRTGGGETQYF. CDR3 coding DNA: TGTGCCAGCAGCCCCCGGACAGGGGGCGGAGAGACCCAGTACTTC.